This T cell receptor beta chain was profiled in a study of T cell responses to AZD1222 COVID-19 vaccine. Study outcomes and limitations: White British people made up most donors, females outnumbered males, and clonal diversity was possibly underestimated. As reported, nearly half of all spike-specific TCRs target variant regions that are unmutated.

Concerning this clone itself: What it binds is unknown.

Using immunoSEQ multiplex PCR, the repertoire was profiled, and TCRdb retains in-frame clones only, with some absent. The sample contains 70,000 or so clones, 83% of which appear only once. The TCR originated in an adult who received the AZD1222 COVID-19 vaccine. Sequenced material: peripheral blood, taken 28 days after the second AZD1222 dose.

CDR3 in amino acids: CASSPRLLQGAFYEQYF. The CDR3 nucleotides are TGTGCCAGCTCACCACGACTTCTACAGGGGGCTTTCTACGAGCAGTACTTC. The chain carries TRBV18 and TRBJ2-7; 9 positions match TRBD1. After removal of 1 base from V and 3 bases from J, the junction contained 10 bases not matched to a gene. The CDR3 runs 17 residues. CDR1 KGHSH and CDR2 LQKENI come from the germline V gene.